This T cell receptor beta chain was obtained from a study of cytomegalovirus exposure and HLA in healthy donors (dated by TCRdb to the late 2010s). Looking at the study overall: An earlier analysis of approximately 590 of the donors reported 250 to 350 Gb of sequence data and 117 million unique TCR beta sequences from about 200 million T cells. An early release that covered about 600 HLA-typed donors contained around 300 gigabases of sequencing data and around 85 million unique TCR sequences. The study was designed to test whether signatures of past pathogen exposure could be identified by cataloging public T cell receptors. An earlier analysis of some 600 of the donors applied high-throughput TCR beta sequencing to assess whether each TCR beta V gene segment acted as functional or pseudogenic. In the later analysis, no new phenotypic data were used to find candidate immune exposures; instead, reliance was placed on TCR beta sequences and their occurrence across donors. To predict cytomegalovirus infection status, the study brought together high-throughput TCR immunosequencing, statistical association of individual TCRs with disease status, and machine learning. Genome-wide SNP genotypes for about three fifths of the 666 donors were used in a later genetic analysis, which treated that subset as a discovery cohort. The study used immunosequencing to profile the T cell repertoires of approximately 650 subjects and linked those repertoires to cytomegalovirus serostatus. Of the approximately 400 genotyped donors, 65% to 90% fell in the genetic ancestry cluster associated with self-reported Caucasian donors. A separate validation cohort of roughly 130 different subjects was used in addition to the roughly 670-subject first cohort. All discovery cohort repertoires had been generated using a single sequencing platform. Typing coverage varied by locus: roughly 620-640 donors for A, B, C, DRB1 and DQB1; approximately 500 for DQA1; about 600 for DPA1; around 450 for DPB1. On average, 235,054 unique TCR beta nucleotide sequences were sequenced per donor among about 400 genotyped donors of the cohort, with around 19% of those sequences being non-productive. Class I and class II HLA loci were covered by the typing at four-digit resolution. Alongside the repertoire data, information on donor age, sex, ethnicity and CMV serostatus was compiled. Because of strong linkage in the cohort, roughly five DR-DQ haplotypes were treated as single units for association and clustering. In a later analysis, previously published TCR beta repertoires from 666 donors were re-analyzed and high-resolution HLA genotyping was added so that TCR occurrence patterns could be studied.

The CDR3 contains 17 residues, cysteine and phenylalanine counted. Here the CDR3 DNA is all that survives: 51 bases in frame from base 1. As encoded in the germline V gene, CDR1 is SGHNT while CDR2 is YENEEA. V is pared back by 5 bases and J by 0 bases, with 14 bases lying between the germline termini. The cohort comprised fewer than 750 healthy bone marrow donors. Cohort members were all nominally healthy when sampled, although unrecorded immune exposures were likely present. The donor was CMV seronegative and belonged to the group of 352 seronegative cohort members. A peripheral blood sample was collected from each donor, and TCR beta sequencing was performed on peripheral blood mononuclear cells. Genomic DNA was extracted from the blood cell samples with the Qiagen DNeasy Blood Extraction Kit. The library was produced with the immunoSEQ multiplex PCR assay. A mixture of 60 forward primers for TCR Vbeta segments and 13 reverse primers for TCR Jbeta segments was used in the multiplex PCR. A multiplex PCR assay on genomic DNA amplified the CDR3 region of rearranged TCR beta genes. On the Illumina HiSeq System, the amplified TCR beta libraries were sequenced as 87-base-pair reads. The study's own analysis went as follows. A later analysis counted tens of millions of unique TCR beta chains across the 650 to 700 repertoires, and roughly 9.9 million of these chains were shared by at least two donors. To remove PCR and sequencing errors, raw reads were error-corrected and collapsed into unique sequences using a nearest-neighbor algorithm that merged closely related sequences. CDR3 sequences were aligned to IMGT reference sequences to assign V, D and J gene segments. For a sequence to be retained, at least a six-nucleotide match to both a V gene segment and a J gene segment was required. Rearrangements were called productive when the CDR3 lacked stop codons and stayed in frame with V and J; all others were non-productive. CDR3 was defined by IMGT convention, running from the second conserved V-encoded cysteine to the conserved J-encoded phenylalanine. In an earlier analysis of more than 550 of the donors, sequences lacking an unambiguous match to a single V gene segment were excluded. In an earlier analysis of some 590 of the donors, V segments were called functional above 56.7% productive rearrangements and were called segregating when the between-donor standard deviation exceeded 5%. A statistical classification framework was developed to diagnose cytomegalovirus status using the catalog of TCR beta chain sequences. In a later analysis, V and J genes were assigned by comparing TCR nucleotide sequences against IMGT/GENE-DB human TR gene sequences. Using the TCRdist pipeline, a later analysis assigned CDR3 sequences along with most-parsimonious VDJ recombination scenarios. In a later analysis, every TCR beta chain was defined by the combination of its CDR3 amino acid sequence and its V-gene family, and reads without a unique V-gene family were dropped. In a later analysis, 550 to 650 highly shared, low-generation-probability nucleotide sequences were removed to address suspected cross-contamination and a sequencing artifact. In a later analysis, a clonal expansion index for each public chain was calculated from normalized within-repertoire ranks of inferred template counts. A later analysis computed generation probabilities with a VDJ recombination model fitted to out-of-frame rearrangements, and checked the results against IGoR. In a later analysis, TCR-TCR, TCR-HLA and TCR-CMV co-occurrence was scored with hypergeometric tests, and a repertoire-size bias correction was applied to TCR pairs. A later analysis estimated false discovery rates by permuting HLA or CMV assignments 20 times. In a later analysis, co-occurring TCRs were grouped using DBSCAN, with TCRdist sequence similarity added in when clustering inside HLA-allele-positive subsets. Co-occurrence clustering excluded repertoires with fewer than 30,000 or more than 120,000 public chains, plus five with anomalous nucleotide sharing. TCRdb carries this immuneACCESS record with in-frame sequences only. Its versions omit some clonotypes, under half of them owing to an unresolved V gene in the studies checked, with the rest unexplained. The DNA was the basis for D and trimming; V, J and clone size are from that table. A total of 150,000 to 200,000 clones appear in this sample, 65% to 90% of them only once. 1.5% to 2% of the sample goes to the ten largest clones.

On the study overall, not on this receptor specifically: The classifier was reported to diagnose cytomegalovirus status with high specificity and sensitivity in both the original cohort and the validation cohort. According to a later genetic analysis, donors in an Asian-associated ancestry cluster had fewer N-insertions in productive TCRs than the roughly 670-donor mean. The sequencing pipeline was judged likely to have produced a cluster of highly shared sequence variants as a technical artifact. A few of the identified cytomegalovirus-associated TCR beta chains were confirmed in vitro to be specific for cytomegalovirus antigens. Compared with equally common non-associated chains, HLA-associated TCR beta chains in a later analysis were more clonally expanded and had lower generation probabilities. A further reported finding was that TCR beta sequences accurately predicted the HLA-A and HLA-B alleles for most subjects in the first cohort. In a later genetic analysis, a missense DCLRE1C variant was associated with V-gene and J-gene trimming of TCR beta chains, and the association was replicated in an independent cohort. In this cohort, only TCR beta chains were sequenced, and detectable features were limited by the absence of alpha or paired-chain data. In a later analysis, 16,951 TCR beta sequences were associated with specific HLA alleles at a false discovery rate of 0.05. According to a later analysis, TCR association rates differed among HLA loci, with DRB1 alleles showing the most associated TCRs and HLA-C alleles showing the fewest. Because HLA typing was unavailable for some donors at each locus, only the typed subset was used in association tests. Presence/absence analyses assumed roughly uniform sequencing depth across donors, an assumption that may not hold. In a later analysis, most CMV-associated TCR beta chains were found to appear HLA-restricted, with HLA associations seemingly driven largely by CMV exposure. Broadly in line with IMGT annotations, most TCR beta V segments showed up in productive rearrangements about 90% or about 30% of the time in an earlier analysis of some 590 of the donors. The earlier analysis of 587 of the donors excluded roughly 16 rarely observed V segments, including chromosome 9 orphons, because counts were too low. Linkage disequilibrium might explain the correlated functional status among segregating V segments, but an unknown experimental factor could not be excluded. Several of the top co-occurrence clusters appeared to be linked to parvovirus B19, influenza, CMV and Epstein-Barr virus, according to a later analysis. Some IMGT-functional V segments, including TRBV6-2 and TRBV6-3, could not be distinguished by the 87-base-pair reads and were therefore excluded. CMV serostatus was the only immune exposure information available for the cohort. It was suggested by the authors that the approach could potentially be generalized to other disease states and immunological phenotypes. While some public TCRs were present in many individuals, most TCR sequences turned up only very rarely across donors. A total of 164 TCR beta chains were listed by the study as associated with cytomegalovirus. When HLA alleles, especially DR and DQ, strongly co-occurred, TCR associations were difficult to assign to individual alleles.

In the case of this clone: Its recognized antigen is unknown. No clone much larger than this one lies a single base away; base qualities are absent.

The material sequenced was PBMCs. This TCR was sampled from a woman between 18 and 29 years old in good health and CMV-seronegative. Rearrangement joined TRBV11-3 to TRBJ2-6; perhaps TRBD2 is the D gene, with 6 bases matching. CDR3 protein: CASSLGGFHSGANVLTF. In nucleotide form, the sequence is TGTGCCAGCAGCCTCGGAGGGTTCCACTCTGGGGCCAACGTCCTGACTTTC.